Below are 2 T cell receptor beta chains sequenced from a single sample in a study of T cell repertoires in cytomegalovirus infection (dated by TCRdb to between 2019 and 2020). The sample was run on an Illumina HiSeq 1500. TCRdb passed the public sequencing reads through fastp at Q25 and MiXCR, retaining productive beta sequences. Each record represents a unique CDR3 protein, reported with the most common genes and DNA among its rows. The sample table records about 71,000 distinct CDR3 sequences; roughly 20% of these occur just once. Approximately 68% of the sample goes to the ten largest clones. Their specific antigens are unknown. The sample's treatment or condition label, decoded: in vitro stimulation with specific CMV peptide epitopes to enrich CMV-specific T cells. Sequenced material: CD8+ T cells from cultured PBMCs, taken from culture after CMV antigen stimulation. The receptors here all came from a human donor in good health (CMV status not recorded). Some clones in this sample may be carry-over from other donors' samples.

CDR3 bases: TGTGCCAGCAGCTTAGCCGAGGGGTCGGGTGAGCAGTACTTC. It translates to CASSLAEGSGEQYF. V usage is TRBV7-2 and J usage is TRBJ2-7; D tentatively reads TRBD1 or TRBD2 (5 bases each). The germline gives CDR1 SGHTA, CDR2 FQGNSA. V lost 0 bases, J lost 7 bases, and 13 bases lay in between. The CDR3 totals 14 residues.

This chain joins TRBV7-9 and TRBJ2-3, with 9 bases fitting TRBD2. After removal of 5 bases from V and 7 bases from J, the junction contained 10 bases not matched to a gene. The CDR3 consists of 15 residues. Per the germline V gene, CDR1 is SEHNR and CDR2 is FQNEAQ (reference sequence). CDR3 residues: CASSHPGLAPNTQYF. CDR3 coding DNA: TGTGCCAGCAGCCATCCGGGACTAGCCCCAAATACGCAGTATTTT.